This TCR beta chain was captured by sequencing in a study of shared clonotypes between healthy human individuals. The naive CD8 fraction comprised CD45RO-negative cells positively selected for CCR7 and excluded terminally differentiated effector memory CD45RA+ cells. General study results and limits: Clonotype sharing across a handful of donors was observed for about 4.8% of naive CD4 clonotypes. A reduction in generation probabilities was seen for non-shared clonotypes relative to those shared by all four donors.

Each subset's genomic DNA was shared equally among a number of immunoSEQ plates. The DNA input per sorted-subset replicate PCR was about 220 ng, corresponding to 32,000 or so T cell genomes. The method was immunoSEQ multiplex PCR; TCRdb's version includes in-frame clones alone and lacks a portion of them. The data hold hundreds of thousands of clones, with 92% observed a single time. Between the trimmed V and J ends, which lost 3 bases and 2 bases, there was a span of 8 bases. The germline V gene has CDR1 MDHEN and CDR2 SYDVKM. This CDR3 contains 13 residues. For this clone: Antigen specificity is unknown.

This receptor was identified in a man aged 25-40 years in good health. The chain combines TRBV28 with TRBJ2-7, with D maybe TRBD2 (5 bases). The sequenced material came from naive CD8+ T cells sorted from blood. Here the CDR3 reads CASSLGRPYEQYF. The CDR3, as DNA: TGTGCCAGCAGTTTGGGGAGACCCTACGAGCAGTACTTC. Drawing the rest from reference TRBV28 and TRBJ2-7, the complete variable domain is DVKVTQSSRYLVKRTGEKVFLECVQDMDHENMFWYRQDPGLGLRLIYFSYDVKMKEKGDIPEGYSVSREKKERFSLILESASTNQTSMYLCASSLGRPYEQYFGPGTRLTVT.